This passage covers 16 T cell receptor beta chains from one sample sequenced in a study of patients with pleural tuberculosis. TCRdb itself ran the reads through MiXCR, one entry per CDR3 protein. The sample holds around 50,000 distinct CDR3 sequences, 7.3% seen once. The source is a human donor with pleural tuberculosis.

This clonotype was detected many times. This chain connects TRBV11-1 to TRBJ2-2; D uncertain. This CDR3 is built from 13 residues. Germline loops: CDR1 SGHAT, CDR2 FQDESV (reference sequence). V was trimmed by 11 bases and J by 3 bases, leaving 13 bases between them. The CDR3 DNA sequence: TGTGCCCAGCTTGGCAGAGACACCGGGGAGCTGTTTTTT. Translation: CAQLGRDTGELFF.

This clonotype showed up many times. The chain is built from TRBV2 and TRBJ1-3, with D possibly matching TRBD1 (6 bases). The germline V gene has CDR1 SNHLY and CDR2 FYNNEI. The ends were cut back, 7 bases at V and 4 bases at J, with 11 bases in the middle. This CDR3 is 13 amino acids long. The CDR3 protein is CASIRDNGNTIYF. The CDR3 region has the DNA TGTGCCAGCATCCGGGACAACGGAAACACCATATATTTT.

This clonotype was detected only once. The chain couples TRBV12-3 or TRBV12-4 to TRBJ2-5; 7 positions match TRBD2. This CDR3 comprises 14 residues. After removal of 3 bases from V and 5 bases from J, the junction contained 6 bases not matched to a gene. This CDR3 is CASSFGGSYETQYF. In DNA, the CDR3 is TGTGCCAGCAGTTTTGGCGGGAGTTACGAGACCCAGTACTTC.

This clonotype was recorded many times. CDR3 amino acids: CASSGSSGGSEQYV. The CDR3 DNA follows: TGTGCCAGCAGTGGTTCTAGCGGCGGTAGCGAGCAGTACGTC. The V gene is TRBV6-1, the J gene TRBJ2-7; 7 bases match TRBD2. This CDR3 contains 14 residues. The V gene's germline CDR1 is MNHNS and CDR2 SASEGT. J lost 6 bases, V lost 4 bases, and 9 bases had no gene match.

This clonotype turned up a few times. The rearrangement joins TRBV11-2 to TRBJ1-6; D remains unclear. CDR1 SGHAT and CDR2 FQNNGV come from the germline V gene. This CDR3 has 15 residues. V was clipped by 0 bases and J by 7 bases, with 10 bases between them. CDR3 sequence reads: CASSLDPGGNSPLHF. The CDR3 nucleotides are TGTGCCAGCAGCTTAGATCCGGGTGGGAATTCACCCCTCCACTTT.

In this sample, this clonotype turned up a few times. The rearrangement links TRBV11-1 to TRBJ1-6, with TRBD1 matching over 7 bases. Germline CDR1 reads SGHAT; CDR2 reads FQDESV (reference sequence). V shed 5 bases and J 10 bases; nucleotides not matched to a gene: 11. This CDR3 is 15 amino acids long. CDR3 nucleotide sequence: TGTGCCAGCAGCGGTCCTGACAGGGTATCATCACCCCTCCACTTT. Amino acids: CASSGPDRVSSPLHF.

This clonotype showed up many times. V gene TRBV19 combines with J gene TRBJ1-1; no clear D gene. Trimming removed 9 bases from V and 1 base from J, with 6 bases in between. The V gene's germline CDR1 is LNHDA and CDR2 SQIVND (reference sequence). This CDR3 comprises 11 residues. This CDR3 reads CASGPNTEAFF. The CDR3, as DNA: TGTGCCAGCGGGCCGAACACTGAAGCTTTCTTT.

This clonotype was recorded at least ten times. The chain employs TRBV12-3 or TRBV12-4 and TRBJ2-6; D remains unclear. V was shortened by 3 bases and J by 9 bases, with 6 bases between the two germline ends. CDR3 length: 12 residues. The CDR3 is CASSFQLNVLTF. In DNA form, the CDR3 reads TGTGCCAGCAGTTTCCAGCTCAACGTCCTGACTTTC.

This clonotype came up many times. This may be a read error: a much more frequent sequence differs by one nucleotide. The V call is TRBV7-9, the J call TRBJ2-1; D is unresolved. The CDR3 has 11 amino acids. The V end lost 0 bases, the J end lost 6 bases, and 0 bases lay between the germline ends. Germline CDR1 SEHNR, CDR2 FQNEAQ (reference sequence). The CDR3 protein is CASSLANEQFF. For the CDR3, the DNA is TGTGCCAGCAGCTTAGCCAATGAGCAGTTCTTC. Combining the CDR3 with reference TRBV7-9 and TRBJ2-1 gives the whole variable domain DTGVSQNPRHKITKRGQNVTFRCDPISEHNRLYWYRQTLGQGPEFLTYFQNEAQLEKSRLLSDRFSAERPKGSFSTLEIQRTEQGDSAMYLCASSLANEQFFGPGTRLTVL.

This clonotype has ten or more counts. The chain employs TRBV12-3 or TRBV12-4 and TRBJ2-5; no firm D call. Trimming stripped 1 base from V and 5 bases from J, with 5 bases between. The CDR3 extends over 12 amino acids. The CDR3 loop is CASSLDGETQYF. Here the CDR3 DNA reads TGTGCCAGCAGTTTAGATGGGGAGACCCAGTACTTC.

The CDR3 nucleotides are TGTGCCAGCAGCTTACAGGCAGGGGGCTTCTATGAGCAGTTCTTC. Its protein product is CASSLQAGGFYEQFF. The chain has TRBV11-2 and TRBJ2-1; 8 positions agree with TRBD1. V was clipped by 2 bases and J by 8 bases; unmatched bases: 8. The CDR3 loop spans 15 amino acids. The germline gives CDR1 SGHAT, CDR2 FQNNGV.

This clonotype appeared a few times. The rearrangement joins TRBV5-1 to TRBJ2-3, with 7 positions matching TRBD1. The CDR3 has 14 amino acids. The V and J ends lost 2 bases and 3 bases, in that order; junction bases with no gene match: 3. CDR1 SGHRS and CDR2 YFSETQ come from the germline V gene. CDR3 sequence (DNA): TGCGCCAGCAGCTTACAGGGGAGTACAGATACGCAGTATTTT. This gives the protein CASSLQGSTDTQYF.

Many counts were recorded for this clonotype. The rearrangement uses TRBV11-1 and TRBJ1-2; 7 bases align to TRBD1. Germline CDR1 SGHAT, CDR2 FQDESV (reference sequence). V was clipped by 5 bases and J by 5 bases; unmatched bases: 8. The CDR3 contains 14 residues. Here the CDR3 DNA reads TGTGCCAGCAGCCCTAGACAGGGAGAGTATGGCTACACCTTC. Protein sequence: CASSPRQGEYGYTF.

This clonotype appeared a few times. The CDR3, as DNA: TGCGCCAGCAGCTCCGGACTTCCCCGCGAGCAGTACTTC. It is translated as CASSSGLPREQYF. The chain has TRBV5-1 and TRBJ2-7; a weak D match, TRBD2 (5 bases). CDR3 length equals 13 residues. Trimming shortened V by 3 bases and J by 6 bases, and 13 bases separated the two germline ends. CDR1 is SGHRS and CDR2 is YFSETQ in the germline V gene.

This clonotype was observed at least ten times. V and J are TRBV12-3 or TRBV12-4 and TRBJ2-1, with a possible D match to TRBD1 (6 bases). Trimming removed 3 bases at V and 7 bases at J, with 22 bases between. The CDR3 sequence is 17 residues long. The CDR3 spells CASSFRTGSEKGNEQFF. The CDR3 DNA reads TGTGCCAGCAGTTTCCGTACAGGGAGCGAAAAGGGGAATGAGCAGTTCTTC.

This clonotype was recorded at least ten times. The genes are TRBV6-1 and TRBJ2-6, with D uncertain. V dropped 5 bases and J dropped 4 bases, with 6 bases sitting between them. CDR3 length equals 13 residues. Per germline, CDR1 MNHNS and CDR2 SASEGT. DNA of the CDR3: TGTGCCAGCAGTCAGAGAGGGGCCAACGTCCTGACTTTC. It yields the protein CASSQRGANVLTF.